The entry below describes one TCR beta chain. Its antigen is unknown. The data were obtained in a study of chemoradiotherapy in HPV16-positive cancers. About the study: A couple of HPV16-positive patients' cells yielded candidate HPV-specific clones and common motifs.

The CDR3 has 12 residues. The germline V and J ends were trimmed by 11 bases and 4 bases, with 14 bases remaining between them. Germline V gene lookup returns CDR1 SGHNT and CDR2 YENEEA. Points from the study as a whole: During treatment, candidate HPV-specific clones and E7-related motifs expanded in tumor. Functional assays defining HPV-specific T cells used only two HPV16-positive patients.

Method: immunoSEQ multiplex PCR; TCRdb's copy keeps in-frame clones and lacks some. The repertoire holds approximately 12,000 clones, with roughly 78% as singletons. The sample was gathered from a patient who underwent chemoradiotherapy. The chain uses TRBV11-3 and TRBJ1-1; D may be TRBD1 (6 bases). This TCR came from a human donor with HPV-associated anogenital cancer. CDR3 nucleotide sequence: TGTGCCTCCAGACGGGGGGCCACTGAAGCTTTCTTT. Translating gives CASRRGATEAFF.